The 26 T cell receptor beta chains in this list originate from one sample, sequenced in a study of shared clonotypes between healthy human individuals (dated by TCRdb to about 2020). Library preparation used the immunoSEQ multiplex PCR assay. The clones in this table, taken by TCRdb from immuneACCESS, are in-frame only. Not every clone is retained; where verified, under half of the shortfall comes from an unresolved V gene, and the cause of the rest is unknown. The sample table contains approximately 340,000 clones; only one count was recorded for less than 75% of them. More than 9% of the sample lies in the top ten. The sequencing input was memory CD4+ T cells sorted from blood. The cell subset or site label here, explained by the study, means: CD45RA-negative fraction. The receptors shown here come from a man in his thirties or forties in good health.

This clone was counted a few times. V and J are TRBV5-4 and TRBJ2-1; D is unclear. In germline, CDR1 is SGHNT, CDR2 YYREEE (reference sequence). The V gene lost 1 base and the J gene lost 6 bases, with 14 bases spanning the gap. This CDR3 contains 15 residues. CDR3 nucleotide sequence: TGTGCCAGCAGCTTGAGTGGCTCTTTCCCCAATGAGCAGTTCTTC. This translates into CASSLSGSFPNEQFF.

The chain couples TRBV19 to TRBJ1-2, with D unclear. The CDR3 extends over 15 amino acids. Germline lookup yields CDR1 LNHDA and CDR2 SQIVND (reference sequence). Trimming took 7 bases from V and 4 from J, leaving 19 bases between them. The CDR3 reads CASINNPQFPYGYTF. The CDR3 DNA reads TGTGCCAGTATCAACAATCCCCAGTTTCCCTATGGCTACACCTTC.

This clone was seen only a few times. The genes are TRBV19 and TRBJ2-2, with 8 bases that match TRBD2. The ends lost 7 bases at V and 0 bases at J; junction bases unmatched: 10. Per the germline V gene, CDR1 is LNHDA and CDR2 is SQIVND (reference sequence). The CDR3 runs to 17 residues. The CDR3 bases are TGTGCCAGTACTCTCCCGGGACTAGGCGCGAACACCGGGGAGCTGTTTTTT. Residues: CASTLPGLGANTGELFF.

V gene TRBV4-3 combines with J gene TRBJ2-7, with 7 bases lining up with TRBD1. The CDR3 totals 15 residues. With 1 base clipped from V and 4 bases from J, the junction kept 7 bases outside the gene matches. Germline V lookup: CDR1 LGHNA, CDR2 YSLEER. CDR3 in DNA: TGCGCCAGCAGCCAAGGACAGGGAGTGGGGTACGAGCAGTACTTC. It codes for CASSQGQGVGYEQYF.

The J gene is TRBJ2-4, the V gene TRBV4-3; 7 nucleotides match TRBD2. Germline-derived CDR1 and CDR2 are LGHNA and YSLEER. With 1 base clipped from V and 8 bases from J, the junction kept 14 bases outside the gene matches. CDR3 size: 17 residues. The CDR3 loop reads CASSQAMGGSNFDIQYF. The CDR3 coding sequence is TGCGCCAGCAGCCAAGCGATGGGGGGGTCCAATTTTGACATTCAGTACTTC.

The chain links TRBV4-3 to TRBJ2-1; D is unresolved. Germline V gene lookup returns CDR1 LGHNA and CDR2 YSLEER. The CDR3 has 14 amino acids. V gave up 0 bases and J gave up 9 bases, with 12 bases separating them. The CDR3 nucleotides read TGCGCCAGCAGCCAAGATCTTCCCCGCGGTGAGCAGTTCTTC. Translating gives CASSQDLPRGEQFF.

This chain uses TRBV14 with TRBJ1-3, with D unresolved. Trimming pared 0 bases from V and 1 base from J, leaving 13 bases between. CDR1 is SGHDN and CDR2 is FVKESK in the germline V gene. The CDR3 contains 17 residues. Here the CDR3 reads CASSQDPGRWSGNTIYF. CDR3 DNA sequence: TGTGCCAGCAGCCAAGATCCGGGGAGATGGTCTGGAAACACCATATATTTT.

The chain joins TRBV10-1 to TRBJ2-7, with TRBD1 matching over 10 bases. CDR3 length equals 15 residues. With V trimmed by 3 bases and J by 4 bases, 6 bases remained unmatched. CDR1 is WNHNN, CDR2 SYGVQD, per germline (reference sequence). CDR3 sequence reads: CASSDAGQGRYEQYF. As DNA, the CDR3 is TGCGCCAGCAGTGATGCGGGACAGGGGAGATACGAGCAGTACTTC.

The rearrangement joins TRBV28 to TRBJ1-2; 12 bases fit TRBD1. The CDR3 is 16 amino acids. Germline V lookup: CDR1 MDHEN, CDR2 SYDVKM. Trimming removed 8 bases from V and 0 bases from J; junction bases left unmatched: 7. This CDR3 is CASGTGGASSNYGYTF. CDR3 sequence (DNA): TGTGCCAGCGGGACAGGGGGCGCTTCGTCTAACTATGGCTACACCTTC.

The J gene is TRBJ1-3, the V gene TRBV15; 9 bases are a match to TRBD1. CDR3 size: 16 residues. Germline CDR1 reads LNHNV; CDR2 reads YYDKDF (reference sequence). V was clipped by 1 base and J by 3 bases; unmatched bases: 4. The CDR3 region is CATSRGGQGLGNTIYF. CDR3 coding DNA: TGTGCCACCAGCAGAGGGGGACAGGGTCTTGGAAACACCATATATTTT.

In this sample, this clone turned up once. J is TRBJ2-7 and V is TRBV10-3, with D possibly being TRBD2 (6 bases). Germline V CDR1 and CDR2: ENHRY, SYGVKD. The CDR3 spans 12 residues. This CDR3 is CAISDGVLALTV. CDR3 in DNA: TGTGCCATCAGTGACGGGGTACTAGCATTGACTGTC.

This chain uses TRBV11-2 with TRBJ1-1, with TRBD1 as a possible D gene (5 bases). This CDR3 has 13 residues. Germline CDR1 SGHAT, CDR2 FQNNGV. Trimming stripped 3 bases from V and 1 base from J, with 6 bases between. CDR3 DNA sequence: TGTGCCAGCAGCTTTGACAGGAACACTGAAGCTTTCTTT. Translated, it gives CASSFDRNTEAFF.

The rearrangement links TRBV2 to TRBJ1-5; TRBD1 agrees at 9 bases. Germline V lookup: CDR1 SNHLY, CDR2 FYNNEI. Losses at the gene ends were 3 bases for V and 5 bases for J; bases not matched to a gene: 2. This CDR3 is 14 amino acids long. The CDR3, as DNA: TGTGCCAGCAGTGACAGGACAGGGGATCAGCCCCAGCATTTT. Protein: CASSDRTGDQPQHF.

V gene TRBV19 combines with J gene TRBJ2-6, with 8 bases that match TRBD1. The CDR3 loop spans 19 amino acids. CDR1 and CDR2 (germline): LNHDA, SQIVND (reference sequence). V lost 4 bases to trimming and J lost 0 bases; unmatched junction nucleotides: 11. CDR3 bases: TGTGCCAGTAGTACATTCTCCGGGACAGGCCACTCTGGGGCCAACGTCCTGACTTTC. Amino acid sequence: CASSTFSGTGHSGANVLTF.

The table lists this clone with a few counts. Other DNA sequences in this sample translate to the same CDR3. The V and J genes are TRBV20-1 and TRBJ2-5; D is undetermined. This CDR3 spans 10 amino acids. Trimming took 6 bases from V and 5 from J, leaving 7 bases between them. The germline gives CDR1 DFQATT, CDR2 SNEGSKA (reference sequence). The chain's CDR3 is CSAGVETQYF. CDR3 sequence (DNA): TGCAGTGCGGGTGTGGAGACCCAGTACTTC.

The gene calls are TRBV5-4 and TRBJ2-7, with D tentatively TRBD1 (6 bases). There are 13 residues in the CDR3. Germline lookup yields CDR1 SGHNT and CDR2 YYREEE (reference sequence). V was cut by 5 bases and J by 6 bases, with 15 bases left in between. In DNA, the CDR3 is TGTGCCAGCAGTCAGGGGCAGGGAGCCGAGCAGTACTTC. Its translation: CASSQGQGAEQYF.

V gene TRBV6-5 combines with J gene TRBJ1-6, with D unclear. The CDR3 spans 13 residues. The V gene lost 5 bases and the J gene lost 4 bases, with 6 bases spanning the gap. Germline V gene sequence: CDR1 MNHEY, CDR2 SVGAGI. CDR3 protein: CASSAFYNSPLHF. In nucleotides, the CDR3 is TGTGCCAGCAGTGCCTTTTATAATTCACCCCTCCACTTT.

The chain couples TRBV2 to TRBJ2-3; D is possibly TRBD1 or TRBD2 (5 bases each). The CDR3 has 14 amino acids. Trimming left V 9 bases short and J 4 bases short, with 17 bases between. Germline CDR1 and CDR2: SNHLY and FYNNEI. CDR3 nucleotide sequence: TGTGCCAGTCAACTGGGGAGACAGTCAGATACGCAGTATTTT. Residues: CASQLGRQSDTQYF. Drawing the rest from reference TRBV2 and TRBJ2-3, the complete variable domain is EPEVTQTPSHQVTQMGQEVILRCVPISNHLYFYWYRQILGQKVEFLVSFYNNEISEKSEIFDDQFSVERPDGSNFTLKIRSTKLEDSAMYFCASQLGRQSDTQYFGPGTRLTVL.

The chain couples TRBV28 to TRBJ2-2; no clear D. Germline CDR1 is MDHEN and CDR2 is SYDVKM. V shed 5 bases and J shed 3 bases, with 10 bases lying between them. The CDR3 has 14 residues. The chain's CDR3 is CASSGRPDTGELFF. CDR3 nucleotide sequence: TGTGCCAGCAGTGGCCGGCCGGACACCGGGGAGCTGTTTTTT.

J is TRBJ2-7 and V is TRBV6-1; weak D call: TRBD1 (6 bases). Germline V gives CDR1 MNHNS, CDR2 SASEGT. CDR3 length: 12 residues. The germline V and J ends were trimmed by 5 bases and 3 bases, with 8 bases remaining between them. The CDR3 DNA follows: TGTGCCAGCAGTCTGACAGGCTACGAGCAGTACTTC. It encodes CASSLTGYEQYF.

The gene calls are TRBV14 and TRBJ2-2; D might be TRBD2 (6 bases). Trimming stripped 3 bases from V and 4 bases from J, with 24 bases between. Germline values: CDR1 SGHDN, CDR2 FVKESK. The CDR3 consists of 19 residues. CDR3 nucleotide sequence: TGTGCCAGCAGCCATCCCTTAGGCGGGGCTAGCAGACTCACCGGGGAGCTGTTTTTT. Protein product: CASSHPLGGASRLTGELFF.

On this clone: In the same sample, other DNA sequences code for this CDR3. V and J are TRBV5-1 and TRBJ1-1, with D unclear. V dropped 0 bases and J dropped 1 base, with 4 bases sitting between them. Germline V gene data show CDR1 as SGHRS and CDR2 as YFSETQ. CDR3 length: 13 residues. CDR3 protein: CASSLESNTEAFF. In nucleotides, the CDR3 is TGCGCCAGCAGCTTGGAGTCGAACACTGAAGCTTTCTTT.

J is TRBJ2-2 and V is TRBV27; weak D call: TRBD1 (7 bases). Germline CDR1 MNHEY, CDR2 SMNVEV (reference sequence). The CDR3 loop spans 15 amino acids. Trimming pared 6 bases from V and 6 bases from J, leaving 17 bases between. As DNA, the CDR3 is TGTGCCAGCAGAGGGAGGAGGGGGCTACCCGGGGAGCTGTTTTTT. Amino acid sequence: CASRGRRGLPGELFF.

The rearrangement uses TRBV7-9 and TRBJ1-5; 8 nucleotides match TRBD1. The CDR3 runs to 16 residues. Looked up from germline, CDR1 is SEHNR and CDR2 is FQNEAQ (reference sequence). With V trimmed by 1 base and J by 8 bases, 10 bases remained unmatched. CDR3 sequence: CASSLDGQGGGEPQHF. The CDR3 bases are TGTGCCAGCAGCTTAGACGGACAGGGTGGAGGGGAGCCCCAGCATTTT.

This clone was seen a single time. The V call is TRBV6-6, the J call TRBJ1-1; 7 bases fit TRBD1. The ends lost 0 bases at V and 4 bases at J; junction bases unmatched: 5. The germline gives CDR1 MNHNY, CDR2 SVGAGI (reference sequence). This CDR3 contains 15 residues. The CDR3 sequence: CASSYSSRGGTEAFF. The CDR3 DNA sequence: TGTGCCAGCAGTTACTCGAGCAGGGGGGGCACTGAAGCTTTCTTT.

The CDR3 loop reads CASSETGGATQYF. In nucleotides, the CDR3 is TGTGCCAGCAGTGAGACAGGGGGCGCAACCCAGTACTTC. V is TRBV25-1 and J is TRBJ2-5; 10 nucleotides align to TRBD1. Germline-derived CDR1 and CDR2 are MGHDK and SYGVNS. Trimming cost V 3 bases and J 8 bases; bases outside gene matches: 3. The CDR3 loop spans 13 amino acids.